This T cell receptor beta chain was recovered during a study of T cells in localized non-small cell lung cancer. Broader study findings: Patients showing higher blood T cell density tended to see longer overall survival.

On this clone itself: Its antigen is unknown.

Libraries were prepared by immunoSEQ multiplex PCR; TCRdb keeps only in-frame clonotypes and omits some of them. This table holds roughly 35,000 clones, about 92% found once. After removal of 0 bases from V and 2 bases from J, the junction contained 4 bases not matched to a gene. The germline V gene encodes CDR1 SGHRS and CDR2 YFSETQ. The CDR3 spans 15 residues. The material was peripheral blood, obtained before any cancer treatment. The chain recombines TRBV5-1 with TRBJ2-5; 7 bases map to TRBD1. The TCR comes from a female donor of 60 years or more with stage I lung adenocarcinoma. The CDR3 bases are TGCGCCAGCAGCTTGGTGCAGGGGGTACAAGAGACCCAGTACTTC. Translating it yields CASSLVQGVQETQYF.